The clone carrying this T cell receptor beta chain occurred a few times. The antigen remains unidentified. Each specimen consisted of about 1-11 million cryopreserved PBMC prior to extraction of DNA. This entry is derived from a study of long-term antiretroviral therapy in people with HIV. Findings and caveats of the study: Diversity rose after ART but stayed below transplant donor controls. Pre-ART expanded TRB clones stayed dominant throughout, though often decreasing after ART. Absence of data on ART adherence, viral resistance or therapy changes was noted.

Runs used v3.0 of the immunoSEQ assay and were done at survey level. The assay was immunoSEQ multiplex PCR, and TCRdb's table has in-frame clones only and misses some. The sample contains roughly 11,000 clones, around 89% of which appear only once. This clonotype was sampled from a woman between 40 and 50 years old with HIV. This sample comprised unsorted PBMCs, obtained 0.2 years before starting antiretroviral therapy.

The chain's CDR3 is CASSQKGAVRYGYTF. CDR3 nucleotides: TGCGCCAGCAGCCAAAAAGGGGCAGTACGCTATGGCTACACCTTC. V gene TRBV4-3 combines with J gene TRBJ1-2; tentatively, D is TRBD1 (5 bases). Germline V gives CDR1 LGHNA, CDR2 YSLEER. The CDR3 loop spans 15 amino acids. V shed 2 bases and J shed 4 bases, with 14 bases lying between them.